Listed here are 30 T cell receptor beta chains from one sample, sequenced in a study of OX40 agonist ivuxolimab in advanced cancers. Using immunoSEQ multiplex PCR, the repertoire was profiled, and TCRdb retains in-frame clones only, with some absent. The top ten clones hold around an eighth of a sample with around 65,000 clones, over 90% of them seen once. The starting material was CD4+ or CD8+ T cells sorted from blood, obtained in a trial of the OX40 agonist ivuxolimab. These receptors were obtained from an adult with an advanced solid tumor such as melanoma, head and neck, liver or kidney cancer.

This rearrangement joins TRBV9 to TRBJ2-1, with D hard to call. CDR3 length equals 11 residues. The ends were cut back, 4 bases at V and 4 bases at J, with 3 bases in the middle. Germline values: CDR1 SGDLS, CDR2 YYNGEE. The CDR3 protein is CASSTYNEQFF. In nucleotides, the CDR3 is TGTGCCAGCAGCACGTACAATGAGCAGTTCTTC.

To note about this clone: One junction end does not reproduce the germline sequence, and a read error may be involved. The rearrangement uses TRBV6-1 and TRBJ2-3; D might be TRBD1 or TRBD2, each matching 6 bases. Germline V gives CDR1 MNHNS, CDR2 SASEGT. The CDR3 is 15 residues long. The CDR3 loop is CASSPTGASTDTQYF. The CDR3 DNA reads as TGTGCCAGCTCCCCCACGGGGGCGAGCACTGATACGCAGTATTTT.

This chain uses TRBV4-1 with TRBJ1-3, with 8 bases fitting TRBD1. Germline CDR1 MGHRA, CDR2 YSYEKL. The CDR3 is 15 residues long. J gave up 4 bases and V 5 bases, and 7 bases lay outside the gene matches. The CDR3 sequence: CASSFGQGTGNTIYF. CDR3 DNA: TGCGCCAGCAGCTTTGGACAGGGAACAGGAAACACCATATATTTT.

V gene TRBV7-9 combines with J gene TRBJ1-4, with TRBD1 matching over 7 bases. CDR3 length equals 17 residues. The trim removed 2 bases at V and 0 bases at J, leaving 6 bases unmatched. In germline, CDR1 is SEHNR, CDR2 FQNEAQ (reference sequence). The CDR3 protein is CASSLPWDSPTNEKLFF. The CDR3 DNA is TGTGCCAGCAGCTTACCCTGGGACAGCCCAACTAATGAAAAACTGTTTTTT.

The V gene is TRBV15, the J gene TRBJ2-1, with 9 bases aligning to TRBD2. This CDR3 region has 20 residues. V dropped 5 bases and J dropped 8; count of bases not matched to a gene: 25. Germline V gene lookup returns CDR1 LNHNV and CDR2 YYDKDF (reference sequence). CDR3 bases: TGTGCCACCAGCGAGACCAGTGGGGGGCAGGCGGGAGGGAAGAGGTATGAGCAGTTCTTC. Its translation: CATSETSGGQAGGKRYEQFF.

V and J are TRBV6-1 and TRBJ2-6, with D unresolved. The CDR3 runs 15 residues. Trimming cost V 3 bases and J 0 bases, with 6 bases left between them. Germline values: CDR1 MNHNS, CDR2 SASEGT. CDR3 DNA: TGTGCCAGCAGTGAGGGGTACTCTGGGGCCAACGTCCTGACTTTC. This translates into CASSEGYSGANVLTF.

The V gene is TRBV6-5, the J gene TRBJ2-3; the match to TRBD2 covers 7 bases. The CDR3 consists of 14 residues. With 4 bases clipped from V and 2 bases from J, the junction kept 3 bases outside the gene matches. Looked up from germline, CDR1 is MNHEY and CDR2 is SVGAGI. CDR3 sequence reads: CASSSGGDTDTQYF. The CDR3 bases are TGTGCCAGCAGTTCGGGGGGAGACACAGATACGCAGTATTTT.

In its sample, this clone was seen once. The genes are TRBV4-1 and TRBJ1-1; D uncertain. Germline CDR1 and CDR2: MGHRA and YSYEKL. This CDR3 has 15 residues. V lost 4 bases and J 2 bases, leaving 14 bases between the germline ends. Here the CDR3 reads CASSLGPRVNTEAFF. In nucleotides, the CDR3 is TGCGCCAGCAGCCTCGGACCGAGGGTAAACACTGAAGCTTTCTTT.

The chain carries TRBV7-9 and TRBJ1-1, with no clear D. The V end lost 3 bases, the J end lost 4 bases, and 9 bases lay between the germline ends. Germline V gives CDR1 SEHNR, CDR2 FQNEAQ (reference sequence). This CDR3 contains 13 residues. CDR3 in DNA: TGTGCCAGCAGCTTCCTCCCGAGCACTGAAGCTTTCTTT. Translating it yields CASSFLPSTEAFF.

The chain has TRBV5-1 and TRBJ1-2; 7 bases are shared with TRBD1. This CDR3 spans 13 amino acids. Trimming removed 4 bases from V and 6 bases from J; junction bases left unmatched: 6. CDR1 and CDR2 (germline): SGHRS, YFSETQ. The CDR3, as DNA: TGCGCCAGCAGCCACGAGGGGGCGGATGGCTACACCTTC. Protein: CASSHEGADGYTF. Full variable domain (missing parts from reference TRBV5-1 and TRBJ1-2): KAGVTQTPRYLIKTRGQQVTLSCSPISGHRSVSWYQQTPGQGLQFLFEYFSETQRNKGNFPGRFSGRQFSNSRSEMNVSTLELGDSALYLCASSHEGADGYTFGSGTRLTVV.

This chain joins TRBV9 and TRBJ1-6; D unresolved. The CDR3 is 16 residues long. Trimming removed 0 bases from V and 0 bases from J, with 7 bases in between. Germline V gene data show CDR1 as SGDLS and CDR2 as YYNGEE. CDR3 loop: CASSVDSSSYNSPLHF. In DNA form, the CDR3 reads TGTGCCAGCAGCGTAGACTCGAGCTCCTATAATTCACCCCTCCACTTT.

The chain links TRBV7-7 to TRBJ2-1; 15 positions agree with TRBD2. The CDR3 is 18 residues long. Germline V CDR1 and CDR2: SSHAT, FNYEAQ (reference sequence). Germline trimming cut 8 bases from V and 2 bases from J; bases unmatched to any gene: 10. The CDR3 loop reads CASAWTSGGELTYNEQFF. In DNA, the CDR3 is TGTGCCAGCGCCTGGACTAGCGGGGGGGAACTTACCTACAATGAGCAGTTCTTC.

V usage is TRBV6-5 and J usage is TRBJ1-5; D unclear. Germline lookup yields CDR1 MNHEY and CDR2 SVGAGI. V was cut by 2 bases and J by 4 bases, with 6 bases left in between. This CDR3 region has 13 residues. The CDR3 nucleotides read TGTGCCAGCAGTTACAGGGCTAATCAGCCCCAGCATTTT. Its translation: CASSYRANQPQHF.

The table lists this clone with a few counts. The chain couples TRBV5-6 to TRBJ1-1; the D gene is possibly TRBD1 (5 bases). This CDR3 comprises 14 residues. Germline V lookup: CDR1 SGHDT, CDR2 YYEEEE. V was cut by 2 bases and J by 8 bases, with 16 bases left in between. Written as DNA, the CDR3 is TGTGCCAGCAGCTTTAGTGCGGGGGAGAGGGAAGCTTTCTTT. Its protein product is CASSFSAGEREAFF.

This rearrangement joins TRBV10-3 to TRBJ2-1; TRBD1 matches 7 bases. Germline loops: CDR1 ENHRY, CDR2 SYGVKD. CDR3 length: 21 residues. J lost 6 bases, V lost 2 bases, and 25 bases had no gene match. CDR3 region: CAISEPSGSAADRVFFNEQFF. CDR3 in DNA: TGTGCCATCAGTGAGCCGTCGGGGTCCGCCGCTGACAGGGTTTTCTTCAATGAGCAGTTCTTC.

The rearrangement joins TRBV11-3 to TRBJ2-1; TRBD1 might be the D (5 bases). The V gene's germline CDR1 is SGHNT and CDR2 YENEEA. This CDR3 comprises 17 residues. Between the trimmed V and J ends, which lost 5 bases and 3 bases, there was a span of 20 bases. CDR3 amino acids: CASSPRQLFPHYNEQFF. Here the CDR3 DNA reads TGTGCCAGCAGCCCCCGACAGCTTTTTCCCCACTACAATGAGCAGTTCTTC.

This sequence joins TRBV7-7 and TRBJ2-5, with 7 bases that match TRBD1. J was trimmed by 7 bases and V by 5 bases; bases with no gene match: 13. The CDR3 is 15 residues long. Germline CDR1 reads SSHAT; CDR2 reads FNYEAQ (reference sequence). CDR3 nucleotide sequence: TGTGCCAGCAGCCCAGGCCCAGGGGGTCGGGGGACCCAGTACTTC. Amino acid sequence: CASSPGPGGRGTQYF. Full variable domain (missing parts from reference TRBV7-7 and TRBJ2-5): GAGVSQSPRYKVTKRGQDVTLRCDPISSHATLYWYQQALGQGPEFLTYFNYEAQPDKSGLPSDRFSAERPEGSISTLTIQRTEQRDSAMYRCASSPGPGGRGTQYFGPGTRLLVL.

The chain combines TRBV27 with TRBJ2-1; TRBD2 matches at 10 bases. V shed 2 bases and J 8 bases; nucleotides not matched to a gene: 9. Germline CDR1 reads MNHEY; CDR2 reads SMNVEV (reference sequence). This CDR3 spans 16 amino acids. In DNA form, the CDR3 reads TGTGCCAGCAGTTTAAAAGCGGGAGGGTTGGTCGATGAGCAGTTCTTC. It codes for CASSLKAGGLVDEQFF.

Concerning this clone: The junction and the germline gene differ at one end; a read error may be behind it. J is TRBJ2-1 and V is TRBV27; 9 bases match TRBD1. The CDR3 has 12 residues. Germline V gene sequence: CDR1 MNHEY, CDR2 SMNVEV (reference sequence). The CDR3 here is CASSPKGQGSIF. As DNA, the CDR3 is TGTGCCAGCAGTCCCAAGGGACAGGGTTCGATCTTC.

The chain is built from TRBV5-4 and TRBJ2-7, with TRBD2 as a possible D gene (5 bases). This CDR3 has 13 residues. V lost 4 bases and J lost 2, with 10 bases in between. Germline CDR1 SGHNT, CDR2 YYREEE (reference sequence). Here the CDR3 DNA reads TGTGCCAGCAGCAGTTGGGGAGCCTACGAGCAGTACTTC. Its translation: CASSSWGAYEQYF.

The chain joins TRBV29-1 to TRBJ2-7; maybe TRBD1 (6 bases). Trimming removed 5 bases at V and 6 bases at J, with 17 bases between. This CDR3 has 13 amino acids. CDR1 is SQVTM and CDR2 is ANQGSEA in the germline V gene. CDR3 region: CSVKVTGFIEQYF. CDR3 DNA sequence: TGCAGCGTTAAAGTTACAGGGTTTATCGAGCAGTACTTC.

The gene calls are TRBV6-6 and TRBJ1-2; 9 bases are a match to TRBD1. CDR1 MNHNY and CDR2 SVGAGI come from the germline V gene (reference sequence). J gave up 4 bases and V 6 bases, and 9 bases lay outside the gene matches. The CDR3 runs 15 residues. CDR3 bases: TGTGCCAGCAGCCTACGGGACAGGGACTCCTATGGCTACACCTTC. Protein sequence: CASSLRDRDSYGYTF.

The rearrangement joins TRBV27 to TRBJ1-3; D might be TRBD1 (5 bases). Trimming removed 5 bases from V and 4 bases from J, with 15 bases in between. Germline V lookup: CDR1 MNHEY, CDR2 SMNVEV (reference sequence). This CDR3 is built from 15 residues. DNA for the CDR3: TGTGCCAGCAGTCCCTTCGGGGGTGGCGGAAACACCATATATTTT. This gives the protein CASSPFGGGGNTIYF.

This clone was observed once. The CDR3 nucleotides are TGTGCCAGCACTAAACGGGACAACGAGTACAATGAGCAGTTCTTC. Its translation is CASTKRDNEYNEQFF. The chain uses TRBV7-6 and TRBJ2-1; a possible D gene is TRBD1 (6 bases). The CDR3 is 15 residues long. Deletions cut 7 bases from V and 4 bases from J, with 17 bases between. The germline V gene encodes CDR1 SGHVS and CDR2 FNYEAQ.

The V and J genes are TRBV30 and TRBJ1-2; 7 bases are a match to TRBD1. Germline CDR1 is GTSNPN and CDR2 is SVGIG (reference sequence). This CDR3 is 17 amino acids long. The V and J ends lost 0 bases and 3 bases, in that order; junction bases with no gene match: 13. CDR3 DNA: TGTGCCTGGAGTGTACCCCCCGACAGGGAACGAGACTATGGCTACACCTTC. The encoded protein is CAWSVPPDRERDYGYTF.

The chain employs TRBV9 and TRBJ2-5; no clear D gene. The V end lost 4 bases, the J end lost 2 bases, and 18 bases lay between the germline ends. The CDR3 sequence is 16 residues long. Germline V gene sequence: CDR1 SGDLS, CDR2 YYNGEE. The CDR3 sequence: CASSPRWEIHQETQYF. The CDR3 coding sequence is TGTGCCAGCAGCCCTCGCTGGGAAATACATCAAGAGACCCAGTACTTC. The full variable domain, its missing parts supplied by reference TRBV9 and TRBJ2-5, is DSGVTQTPKHLITATGQRVTLRCSPRSGDLSVYWYQQSLDQGLQFLIQYYNGEERAKGNILERFSAQQFPDLHSELNLSSLELGDSALYFCASSPRWEIHQETQYFGPGTRLLVL.

The rearrangement uses TRBV14 and TRBJ2-7, with 7 bases that match TRBD2. This CDR3 region has 14 residues. Germline values: CDR1 SGHDN, CDR2 FVKESK. The V segment lost 4 bases and the J segment 6 bases; nucleotides outside the gene matches: 9. This CDR3 is CASSPWGGPSEQYF. CDR3 coding DNA: TGTGCCAGCAGCCCCTGGGGGGGACCTTCCGAGCAGTACTTC.

V and J are TRBV7-9 and TRBJ1-6, with D unresolved. Germline V CDR1 and CDR2: SEHNR, FQNEAQ (reference sequence). Trimming left V 1 base short and J 9 bases short, with 7 bases between. The CDR3 contains 13 residues. This CDR3 reads CASSLDVLSPLHF. The CDR3 coding sequence is TGTGCCAGCAGCTTAGACGTTCTTTCACCCCTCCACTTT.

V is TRBV7-7 and J is TRBJ2-5; TRBD2 matches at 9 bases. Germline assignment: CDR1 SSHAT and CDR2 FNYEAQ (reference sequence). J lost 2 bases, V lost 5 bases, and 9 bases had no gene match. The length of the CDR3 is 16 residues. The CDR3 region has the DNA TGTGCCAGCAGCGAAACCAGCGGGGGGTCACAAGAGACCCAGTACTTC. It translates to CASSETSGGSQETQYF. Full variable domain (outside the CDR3, taken from reference TRBV7-7 and TRBJ2-5): GAGVSQSPRYKVTKRGQDVTLRCDPISSHATLYWYQQALGQGPEFLTYFNYEAQPDKSGLPSDRFSAERPEGSISTLTIQRTEQRDSAMYRCASSETSGGSQETQYFGPGTRLLVL.

The rearrangement links TRBV19 to TRBJ2-1, with unresolved D. Germline V gene lookup returns CDR1 LNHDA and CDR2 SQIVND (reference sequence). V was pared by 2 bases and J by 0 bases, with 8 bases between. This CDR3 comprises 15 residues. As DNA, the CDR3 is TGTGCCAGTAGTATATACAAGAGCTCCTACAATGAGCAGTTCTTC. This encodes CASSIYKSSYNEQFF. Based on the CDR3 plus reference TRBV19 and TRBJ2-1, the full variable domain is DGGITQSPKYLFRKEGQNVTLSCEQNLNHDAMYWYRQDPGQGLRLIYYSQIVNDFQKGDIAEGYSVSREKKESFPLTVTSAQKNPTAFYLCASSIYKSSYNEQFFGPGTRLTVL.